These T cell receptor beta chains were read from a single sample in a study of blood T cell repertoires in COVID-19. Here immunoSEQ multiplex PCR was the method, and the copy in TCRdb shows in-frame clones only, minus some. The repertoire includes under 500,000 clones, 85% to 90% of them detected once, and approximately 1.2% sits in the top ten. What was sequenced was PBMCs or T cells enriched from blood (not recorded which). These TCRs come from a man aged 25 to 40 who had recovered from COVID-19. The CDR3 runs from the conserved cysteine through the conserved F or W. The order of the fields is J gene, V gene, CDR3 protein.

>TRBJ2-3|TRBV5-6
CASSLRDRGTDTQYF
>TRBJ2-2|TRBV3-1/TRBV3-2
CASTPGGTGELFF
>TRBJ1-2|TRBV28
CASTATDYGYTF
>TRBJ1-2|TRBV18
CASSNQGQGALGYTF
>TRBJ1-1|TRBV5-1
CASSSWSGGAAEAFF
>TRBJ2-7|TRBV10-3
CATGGAGGYEQYF
>TRBJ1-1|TRBV30
CAWSVQVKNTEAFF
>TRBJ1-2|TRBV3-1/TRBV3-2
CASMTQGVYGYTF
>TRBJ2-5|TRBV6-1
CASSATSGIGEREAQYF
>TRBJ2-7|TRBV4-1
CASSQLDRGNVFYEQYF
>TRBJ2-5|TRBV5-4
CASRDLVLETQYF
>TRBJ2-3|TRBV9
CASSAALAGPRPSTDTQYF
>TRBJ1-5|TRBV7-9
CASSPQGAGNQPQHF
>TRBJ1-5|TRBV18
CASSLRRTDSFNSNQPQHF
>TRBJ1-5|TRBV25-1
CASSGAAVNQPQHF
>TRBJ1-2|TRBV12-3/TRBV12-4
CASSPRGAVFYTF
>TRBJ2-2|TRBV19
CASMEDVGELFF
>TRBJ2-7|TRBV6-1
CASSDRTGGNYEQYF
>TRBJ2-7|TRBV7-9
CASRGASVYEQYF
>TRBJ1-2|TRBV18
CASSPITGSSNYGYTF
>TRBJ1-1|TRBV18
CASSPSQNTEAFF
>TRBJ2-6|TRBV12-5
CASELVLTF
>TRBJ2-1|TRBV11-2
CASSLGGTVELEQFF
>TRBJ1-5|TRBV7-9
CASSFSGGQPQHF
>TRBJ1-5|TRBV6-2/TRBV6-3
CASSTGGNQPQHF
>TRBJ1-1|TRBV29-1
CSVKGRGRLEAFF
>TRBJ1-2|TRBV21-1
CASSKGLPGAYYGYTF
>TRBJ2-1|TRBV7-2
CASRLTSFPYEEQFF
>TRBJ1-3|TRBV7-6
CASSRGEGLSNTIYF
>TRBJ2-1|TRBV7-2
CASSLTGLTEQFF
>TRBJ1-4|TRBV5-1
CATRGSTNEKLFF
>TRBJ1-2|TRBV15
CATSSYGGAGYGYTF